The 10 T cell receptor beta chains given below trace back to one sample, sequenced in a study of blood T cell repertoires in COVID-19. TCRdb's copy holds only in-frame clones and misses some; the assay was immunoSEQ multiplex PCR. The data hold roughly 280,000 clones, with around 86% observed a single time. The specimen was peripheral blood. Every receptor here comes from a woman aged 60-70 years with COVID-19, enrolled during active disease.

Concerning this clone itself: Other DNA sequences within the sample encode an identical CDR3. The CDR3 loop is CASSPRRENTEAFF. CDR3 DNA: TGTGCCAGCAGCCCGCGACGGGAGAACACTGAAGCTTTCTTT. The chain employs TRBV5-4 and TRBJ1-1; D is unclear. Germline V CDR1 and CDR2: SGHNT, YYREEE (reference sequence). The CDR3 is made up of 14 amino acids. The ends were cut back, 4 bases at V and 1 base at J, with 11 bases in the middle.

The V and J genes are TRBV2 and TRBJ2-3, with D perhaps TRBD1 (6 bases). With 6 bases removed from V and 6 bases from J, the gap between germline ends came to 22 bases. CDR3 length: 16 amino acids. The germline V gene encodes CDR1 SNHLY and CDR2 FYNNEI. The CDR3 DNA follows: TGTGCCAGCAGCGGAGGTGGGGACACAACCTGGGATACGCAGTATTTT. It codes for CASSGGGDTTWDTQYF.

The chain carries TRBV29-1 and TRBJ2-1, with 9 bases that match TRBD2. The junction had 17 bases not matched to a gene; V was cut back by 6 bases and J by 8 bases. The CDR3 extends over 16 amino acids. Germline V lookup: CDR1 SQVTM, CDR2 ANQGSEA. The CDR3 here is CSVGWTSARGVHEQFF. The CDR3, as DNA: TGCAGCGTGGGATGGACTAGCGCCCGGGGTGTGCATGAGCAGTTCTTC.

The chain links TRBV3-1 (or the pseudogene TRBV3-2) to TRBJ1-3, with D possibly TRBD1 on 6 matching bases. Germline CDR1 and CDR2: LGHDT and YNNKEL (reference sequence). V was clipped by 4 bases and J by 0 bases, with 10 bases between them. The CDR3 is 15 amino acids. As DNA, the CDR3 is TGTGCCAGCAGCCTAGGACAGCTCTCTGGAAACACCATATATTTT. The encoded protein is CASSLGQLSGNTIYF.

This clone was seen once. The rearrangement uses TRBV7-2 and TRBJ1-6; D unresolved. The CDR3 length is 15 residues. The germline gives CDR1 SGHTA, CDR2 FQGNSA. V lost 1 base, J lost 9 bases, and 13 bases lay in between. CDR3 DNA sequence: TGTGCCAGCAGCTTAGTAGTATCGCTTGGTTCACCCCTCCACTTT. It yields the protein CASSLVVSLGSPLHF.

The chain recombines TRBV10-3 with TRBJ1-1; D uncertain. Trimming pared 10 bases from V and 4 bases from J, leaving 10 bases between. The CDR3 totals 11 residues. Germline V lookup: CDR1 ENHRY, CDR2 SYGVKD. CDR3 amino acids: CATSPGTEAFF. CDR3 nucleotide sequence: TGTGCCACCTCCCCAGGCACTGAAGCTTTCTTT.

The genes are TRBV6-2 or TRBV6-3 and TRBJ1-2; TRBD1 matches 7 bases. V gave up 2 bases and J gave up 4 bases; unmatched junction bases: 7. The CDR3 spans 15 residues. The germline V gene has CDR1 MNHEY and CDR2 SVGEGT. CDR3 sequence: CASSYKGARIYGYTF. DNA of the CDR3: TGTGCCAGCAGTTACAAGGGGGCGCGGATCTATGGCTACACCTTC.

The chain uses TRBV5-4 and TRBJ1-2, with D hard to call. Germline V gene data show CDR1 as SGHNT and CDR2 as YYREEE (reference sequence). Trimming took off 2 bases at V and 4 bases at J, with 9 bases between the two ends. This CDR3 is built from 13 residues. CDR3 amino acids: CASSFPAAYGYTF. For the CDR3, the DNA is TGTGCCAGCAGCTTCCCGGCGGCCTATGGCTACACCTTC.

The V gene is TRBV11-2, the J gene TRBJ2-1; D ambiguous. Germline V gene data show CDR1 as SGHAT and CDR2 as FQNNGV. There are 13 residues in the CDR3. The V gene lost 5 bases and the J gene lost 6 bases, with 11 bases spanning the gap. CDR3 loop: CASSHSTSNEQFF. CDR3 in DNA: TGTGCCAGCAGCCACTCTACTTCCAATGAGCAGTTCTTC.

The chain uses TRBV5-6 and TRBJ2-7; 13 bases are shared with TRBD2. CDR3 length equals 16 residues. Trimming took 4 bases from V and 3 from J; bases not matched to a gene: 7. Germline assignment: CDR1 SGHDT and CDR2 YYEEEE. CDR3 loop: CASSPVGLAGNYEQYF. The CDR3 coding sequence is TGTGCCAGCAGCCCCGTGGGACTAGCGGGAAACTACGAGCAGTACTTC.